The present TCR beta chain was sequenced within a study of T cells in Graves' hyperthyroidism and ophthalmopathy. General study findings and limits: The model foresaw ophthalmopathy a median around 6.8 months prior to onset.

There were TCR beta CDR3 regions amplified from RNA transcripts. The TCR CDR3 first-round RT-PCR relied on the HTBI primer set. Each CDR3 protein gets one entry after TCRdb re-called the multiplex PCR reads with MiXCR. The sample carries some 180,000 distinct CDR3 sequences, approximately 16% recorded once. Among the patients, aged 18 to 65, hyperthyroidism was newly diagnosed and had lasted under 2 months. Fresh peripheral blood, 10 ml, yielded the PBMCs. This clonotype was found many times. Antigen: not known. Per germline, CDR1 SQVTM and CDR2 ANQGSEA. V dropped 7 bases and J dropped 10 bases, with 16 bases sitting between them. The CDR3 runs 11 residues.

The V gene is TRBV29-1, the J gene TRBJ1-1; no reliable D call. The origin of this receptor is a woman aged 45-60 years with Graves' hyperthyroidism. The sequencing sample was made of blood. In DNA form, the CDR3 reads TGCAGCGCCGACACCACTCCAGGAGCTTTCTTT. Encoded protein: CSADTTPGAFF.